Listed here are 20 T cell receptor beta chains from one sample, sequenced in a study of cytomegalovirus exposure and HLA in healthy donors. Clones were sequenced by immunoSEQ multiplex PCR, and TCRdb holds only the in-frame ones, with some missing. Altogether roughly 180,000 clones are present, more than 75% being singletons, with the ten largest covering roughly 6.6%. Sequenced: PBMCs. The receptors shown here come from a man between 25 and 39 years old in good health and CMV-seropositive.

The rearrangement uses TRBV5-1 and TRBJ2-6; D unresolved. V lost 0 bases and J 3 bases, leaving 7 bases between the germline ends. This CDR3 is 15 amino acids long. CDR1 is SGHRS, CDR2 YFSETQ, per germline. The CDR3, as DNA: TGCGCCAGCAGCTTGGCGTCCAGTGGGGCCAACGTCCTGACTTTC. Its protein product is CASSLASSGANVLTF.

The chain couples TRBV5-6 to TRBJ2-3, with 8 bases identical to TRBD2. CDR1 and CDR2 (germline): SGHDT, YYEEEE. V lost 0 bases and J lost 0; bases outside the gene matches: 6. The CDR3 extends over 17 amino acids. The CDR3 nucleotides read TGTGCCAGCAGCTTGGATCGCGGGAGGCTTAGCACAGATACGCAGTATTTT. Its protein product is CASSLDRGRLSTDTQYF.

CDR3 protein: CASSFTGQGLVEQFF. DNA for the CDR3: TGTGCCAGCAGTTTCACGGGACAGGGGCTCGTTGAGCAGTTCTTC. This chain links TRBV28 with TRBJ2-1; 10 bases are a match to TRBD1. Losses at the gene ends were 3 bases for V and 9 bases for J; bases not matched to a gene: 8. CDR3 size: 15 residues. Germline V gene lookup returns CDR1 MDHEN and CDR2 SYDVKM.

V usage is TRBV6-6 and J usage is TRBJ1-6; D is unresolved. The CDR3 is 15 residues long. From germline, CDR1 is MNHNY and CDR2 SVGAGI (reference sequence). V shed 7 bases and J shed 9 bases, with 19 bases lying between them. DNA of the CDR3: TGTGCCAGCAACCCCTCCAGACAAATAGGTTCACCCCTCCACTTT. Its translation: CASNPSRQIGSPLHF.

The V call is TRBV19, the J call TRBJ1-6; tentative D call: TRBD1 (5 bases). This CDR3 has 14 residues. The V end lost 4 bases, the J end lost 4 bases, and 8 bases lay between the germline ends. Germline CDR1 reads LNHDA; CDR2 reads SQIVND (reference sequence). DNA of the CDR3: TGTGCCAGTAGTACGACAGCATATAATTCACCCCTCCACTTT. It specifies CASSTTAYNSPLHF.

There are many counts of this clone. The V call is TRBV2, the J call TRBJ2-7, with D possibly matching TRBD2 (5 bases). This CDR3 has 12 amino acids. CDR1 is SNHLY, CDR2 FYNNEI, per germline. Trimming shortened V by 6 bases and J by 4 bases, and 10 bases separated the two germline ends. The CDR3 DNA reads TGTGCCAGCAGGAAGACTAAATACGAGCAGTACTTC. This sequence encodes CASRKTKYEQYF.

This sequence joins TRBV10-3 and TRBJ2-5, with 8 bases fitting TRBD1. This CDR3 is built from 14 residues. CDR1 and CDR2 from the germline V gene are ENHRY and SYGVKD. Germline trimming cut 4 bases from V and 1 base from J; bases unmatched to any gene: 2. In DNA form, the CDR3 reads TGTGCCATCAGTGCCGGGACAGGCCAAGAGACCCAGTACTTC. This gives the protein CAISAGTGQETQYF.

This chain links TRBV5-8 with TRBJ2-3, with D perhaps matching TRBD1 or TRBD2 (5 bases each). Germline values: CDR1 SGHTS, CDR2 YDEGEE. The CDR3 is made up of 14 amino acids. V lost 2 bases to trimming and J lost 3 bases, with 10 bases between them. DNA of the CDR3: TGTGCCAGCAGCTTCTCGAGGGGAACAGATACGCAGTATTTT. Translating gives CASSFSRGTDTQYF.

This chain links TRBV5-1 with TRBJ2-7; D perhaps matches TRBD1 (5 bases). This CDR3 is 14 amino acids long. The ends were cut back, 0 bases at V and 0 bases at J, with 7 bases in the middle. Germline V gives CDR1 SGHRS, CDR2 YFSETQ. CDR3 in amino acids: CASSLDRNSYEQYF. The CDR3 DNA is TGCGCCAGCAGCTTGGACAGGAACTCCTACGAGCAGTACTTC.

The chain joins TRBV19 to TRBJ1-4, with 9 bases lining up with TRBD1. Trimming removed 5 bases from V and 0 bases from J; junction bases left unmatched: 13. Per germline, CDR1 LNHDA and CDR2 SQIVND (reference sequence). CDR3 size: 19 residues. The DNA of the CDR3 is TGTGCCAGTAGTCCACAGGGGGCCCTTCGAATTGCAACTAATGAAAAACTGTTTTTT. Amino acid sequence: CASSPQGALRIATNEKLFF. The whole variable domain, filled in from reference TRBV19 and TRBJ1-4, reads DGGITQSPKYLFRKEGQNVTLSCEQNLNHDAMYWYRQDPGQGLRLIYYSQIVNDFQKGDIAEGYSVSREKKESFPLTVTSAQKNPTAFYLCASSPQGALRIATNEKLFFGSGTQLSVL.

The J gene is TRBJ1-1, the V gene TRBV2; no clear D gene. CDR1 is SNHLY, CDR2 FYNNEI, per germline. V was pared by 8 bases and J by 1 base, with 11 bases between. CDR3 length: 13 residues. CDR3 loop: CASAGLANTEAFF. For the CDR3, the DNA is TGTGCCAGCGCCGGACTGGCGAACACTGAAGCTTTCTTT.

V is TRBV18 and J is TRBJ1-1, with TRBD1 as a possible D gene (6 bases). In germline, CDR1 is KGHSH, CDR2 LQKENI. Trimming cost V 3 bases and J 3 bases, with 14 bases left between them. This CDR3 comprises 15 residues. CDR3 in amino acids: CASSPGGRRDTEAFF. The DNA of the CDR3 is TGTGCCAGCTCACCCGGGGGGCGAAGGGACACTGAAGCTTTCTTT.

The chain couples TRBV9 to TRBJ2-1; D gene uncertain. The CDR3 is made up of 13 amino acids. The V end lost 3 bases, the J end lost 7 bases, and 11 bases lay between the germline ends. Per the germline V gene, CDR1 is SGDLS and CDR2 is YYNGEE. This CDR3 is CASSGPNMNEQFF. The CDR3 DNA is TGTGCCAGCAGCGGCCCTAATATGAATGAGCAGTTCTTC.

V gene TRBV10-2 combines with J gene TRBJ2-7; 8 bases are shared with TRBD1. The CDR3 is made up of 17 amino acids. Germline V gene lookup returns CDR1 WSHSY and CDR2 SAAADI. V shed 2 bases and J 3 bases; nucleotides not matched to a gene: 12. CDR3 in amino acids: CASSEPPDRALFYEQYF. CDR3 bases: TGCGCCAGCAGTGAGCCCCCGGACAGGGCCCTGTTCTACGAGCAGTACTTC.

Details on this clone: Other nucleotide sequences from this sample produce the same CDR3. The V and J genes are TRBV30 and TRBJ1-1; D unclear. Per the germline V gene, CDR1 is GTSNPN and CDR2 is SVGIG (reference sequence). Between the trimmed V and J ends, which lost 1 base and 0 bases, there was a span of 3 bases. The CDR3 is made up of 12 amino acids. CDR3 protein: CAWSEVNTEAFF. CDR3 DNA sequence: TGTGCCTGGAGTGAAGTGAACACTGAAGCTTTCTTT.

The chain recombines TRBV21-1 with TRBJ2-7; the D segment call TRBD2 is taken from the table without a DNA check. TRBV21-1 is designated a pseudogene. The CDR3 spans 18 residues. The CDR3 region is CASSIQGATSGSINEQYF. DNA of the CDR3: TGTGCCAGCAGCATACAGGGGGCGACTAGCGGGAGTATTAACGAGCAGTACTTC.

This chain connects TRBV5-4 to TRBJ1-2, with 7 bases fitting TRBD1. From germline, CDR1 is SGHNT and CDR2 YYREEE (reference sequence). Germline trimming cut 6 bases from V and 2 bases from J; bases unmatched to any gene: 7. The CDR3 is 14 amino acids. The CDR3 DNA sequence: TGTGCCAGCACTCTTGGGACAGAAAACTATGGCTACACCTTC. Its protein product is CASTLGTENYGYTF.

The genes are TRBV6-5 and TRBJ1-1, with TRBD1 as a possible D gene (5 bases). The germline gives CDR1 MNHEY, CDR2 SVGAGI. The CDR3 contains 14 residues. V dropped 0 bases and J dropped 4 bases, with 9 bases sitting between them. The CDR3 nucleotides read TGTGCCAGCAGTTACTCGGGGCGGATCACTGAAGCTTTCTTT. As protein: CASSYSGRITEAFF.

V usage is TRBV2 and J usage is TRBJ2-5, with D maybe TRBD1 (5 bases). V was clipped by 7 bases and J by 2 bases, with 17 bases between them. The CDR3 has 15 amino acids. Germline V CDR1 and CDR2: SNHLY, FYNNEI. The CDR3 here is CASILRAILQETQYF. The CDR3 region has the DNA TGTGCCAGCATTCTCAGGGCTATTCTTCAAGAGACCCAGTACTTC.

The genes are TRBV2 and TRBJ2-1; D is unclear. The CDR3 covers 17 residues. Germline V lookup: CDR1 SNHLY, CDR2 FYNNEI. Trimming left V 10 bases short and J 2 bases short, with 24 bases between. This chain's CDR3 is CANLHKSWAQAYNEQFF. In DNA, the CDR3 is TGTGCCAACCTCCATAAGAGTTGGGCCCAAGCCTACAATGAGCAGTTCTTC.